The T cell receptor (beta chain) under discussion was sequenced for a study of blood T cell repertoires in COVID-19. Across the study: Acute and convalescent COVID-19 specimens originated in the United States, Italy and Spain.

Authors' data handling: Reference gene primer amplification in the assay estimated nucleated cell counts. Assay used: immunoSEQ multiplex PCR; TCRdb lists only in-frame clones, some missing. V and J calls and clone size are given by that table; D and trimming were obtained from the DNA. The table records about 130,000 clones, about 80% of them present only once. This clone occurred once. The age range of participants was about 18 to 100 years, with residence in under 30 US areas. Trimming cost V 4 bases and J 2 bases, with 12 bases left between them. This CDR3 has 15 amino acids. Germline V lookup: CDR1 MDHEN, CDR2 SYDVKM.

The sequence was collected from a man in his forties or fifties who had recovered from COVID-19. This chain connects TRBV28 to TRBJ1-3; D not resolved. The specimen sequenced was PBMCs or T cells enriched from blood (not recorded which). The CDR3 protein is CASSSTAGAGNTIYF. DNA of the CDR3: TGTGCCAGCAGTTCAACCGCGGGTGCTGGAAACACCATATATTTT.